The clone carrying this T cell receptor beta chain was seen more than once but under ten times. The data stem from a study of identical twins. V lost 3 bases and J 1 base, leaving 5 bases between the germline ends. The CDR3 has 13 amino acids. Germline V gene lookup returns CDR1 PRHDT and CDR2 FYEKMQ (reference sequence). There were only healthy Caucasians among the donors. In TCRdb, the 5' RACE reads were re-called with MiXCR into one record per CDR3 protein. Found here are hundreds of thousands of distinct CDR3 sequences, 18% of them singletons; the top ten hold less than 15%. This same sample was also part of a study on T cells expressing NK-cell markers. From that paper: Restriction of sorting to alpha-beta TCR T cells was accomplished in several experiments using an anti-gamma-delta TCR antibody.

The chain has TRBV13 and TRBJ2-3; no reliable D call. The receptor's source is a woman under 30 in good health. Sequencing was performed on PBMCs. The CDR3 DNA reads TGTGCCAGCAGCTTTGAGCGCACAGATACGCAGTATTTT. Protein product: CASSFERTDTQYF.